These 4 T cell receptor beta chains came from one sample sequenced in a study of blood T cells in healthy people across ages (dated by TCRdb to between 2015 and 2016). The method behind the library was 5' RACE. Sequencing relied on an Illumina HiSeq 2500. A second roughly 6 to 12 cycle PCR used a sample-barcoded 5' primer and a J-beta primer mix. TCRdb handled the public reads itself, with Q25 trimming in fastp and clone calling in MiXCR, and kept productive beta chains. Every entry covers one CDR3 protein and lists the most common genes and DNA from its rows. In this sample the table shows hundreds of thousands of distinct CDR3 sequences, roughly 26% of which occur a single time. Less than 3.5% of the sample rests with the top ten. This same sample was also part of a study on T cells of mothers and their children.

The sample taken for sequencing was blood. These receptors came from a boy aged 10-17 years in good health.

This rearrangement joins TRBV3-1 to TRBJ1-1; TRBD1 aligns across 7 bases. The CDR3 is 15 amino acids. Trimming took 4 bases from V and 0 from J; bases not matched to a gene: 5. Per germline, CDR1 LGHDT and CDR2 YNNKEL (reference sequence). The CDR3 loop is CASSPYRGMNTEAFF. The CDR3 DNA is TGTGCCAGCAGCCCGTACAGGGGAATGAACACTGAAGCTTTCTTT.

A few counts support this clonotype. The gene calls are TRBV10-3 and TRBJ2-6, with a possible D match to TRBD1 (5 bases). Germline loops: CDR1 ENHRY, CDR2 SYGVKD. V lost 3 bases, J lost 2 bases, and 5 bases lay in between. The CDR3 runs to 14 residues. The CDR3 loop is CAISEGAGANVLTF. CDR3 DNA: TGTGCCATCAGTGAAGGGGCTGGGGCCAACGTCCTGACTTTC.

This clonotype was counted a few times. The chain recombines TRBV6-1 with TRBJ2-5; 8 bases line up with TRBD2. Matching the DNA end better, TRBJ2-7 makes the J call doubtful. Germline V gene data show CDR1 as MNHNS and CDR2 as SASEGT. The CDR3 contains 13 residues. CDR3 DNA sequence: TGTGCCAGCAGTGAGCGCGGGGGGTACGAGCAGTACTTC. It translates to CASSERGGYEQYF.

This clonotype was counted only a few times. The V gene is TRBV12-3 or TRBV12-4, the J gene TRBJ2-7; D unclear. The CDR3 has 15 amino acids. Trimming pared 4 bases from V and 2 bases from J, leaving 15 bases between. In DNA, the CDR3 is TGTGCCAGCAGTTCGATTCCAGGACCACCCTACGAGCAGTACTTC. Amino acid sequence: CASSSIPGPPYEQYF.